This T cell receptor beta chain emerged from a study of T cells in Graves' hyperthyroidism and ophthalmopathy. This clonotype has at least ten counts. Its antigen remains unidentified. A patient was excluded if there was uncontrolled infection, other autoimmune disease, pregnancy or lactation. Trimming removed 5 bases at V and 9 bases at J, with 14 bases between. This CDR3 region has 12 residues. Germline values: CDR1 SEHNR, CDR2 FQNEAQ (reference sequence). RNA transcripts were the template for amplifying TCR beta CDR3 regions. Researchers ran a first-round RT-PCR on the TCR CDR3 using the HTBI primer set. MiXCR was run by TCRdb on the multiplex PCR reads, yielding one entry per CDR3 protein. This sample has around 800,000 distinct CDR3 sequences; roughly 40% occur once, and the top ten carry 8.9%. Whole-study results and caveats: Most expanded thyroid clonotypes above 0.001 also appeared in blood.

Sequenced: blood. V is TRBV7-9 and J is TRBJ2-7; no clear D gene. The source of this sequence is a man aged 18 to 29 with Graves' hyperthyroidism. The CDR3 sequence: CASSPSQAGQYF. In DNA form, the CDR3 reads TGTGCCAGCAGCCCTAGTCAGGCAGGGCAGTACTTC.